The sequence of this T cell receptor (beta chain) was determined in a study of naive and memory T cell subsets. Study results and limitations: Each distinct alpha or beta sequence counts as one clonotype.

This clonotype has more than one count but fewer than ten. Its antigen is unknown. Two oligonucleotides, mixed equimolar, formed the beta constant-region primer covering TRBC1 and TRBC2. Nested alpha and beta constant-region primers with the SP2 primer drove four PCR rounds on ligated cDNA. TCRdb independently ran MiXCR on the UMI-ligation and nested PCR reads; one entry per CDR3 protein. The sample consists of 80,000 or so distinct CDR3 sequences, around 9% of them appearing once. V shed 3 bases, J shed 2 bases, and the junction held 14 bases outside the gene matches. The germline CDR1 and CDR2 sequences are PRHDT and FYEKMQ (reference sequence). The length of the CDR3 is 19 residues.

V usage is TRBV13 and J usage is TRBJ1-1; TRBD1 matches 11 bases. Sequencing was carried out using naive CD8+ T cells from blood. This sequence originates from a human donor in good health. DNA for the CDR3: TGTGCCAGCAGCTTCGGACAGGGGGCGATGTTGGTGAGTAACACTGAAGCTTTCTTT. Its translation: CASSFGQGAMLVSNTEAFF.